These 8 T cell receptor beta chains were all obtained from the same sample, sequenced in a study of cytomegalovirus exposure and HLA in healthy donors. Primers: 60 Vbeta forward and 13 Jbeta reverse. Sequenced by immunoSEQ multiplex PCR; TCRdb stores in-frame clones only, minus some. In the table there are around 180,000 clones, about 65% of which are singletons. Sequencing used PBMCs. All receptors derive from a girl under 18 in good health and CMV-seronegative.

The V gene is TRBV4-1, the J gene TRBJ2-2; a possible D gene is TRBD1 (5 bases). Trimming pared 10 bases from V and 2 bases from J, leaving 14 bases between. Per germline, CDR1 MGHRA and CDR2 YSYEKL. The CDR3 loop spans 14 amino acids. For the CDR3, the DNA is TGCGCCACCGAAGACAGAAGTAACACCGGGGAGCTGTTTTTT. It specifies CATEDRSNTGELFF.

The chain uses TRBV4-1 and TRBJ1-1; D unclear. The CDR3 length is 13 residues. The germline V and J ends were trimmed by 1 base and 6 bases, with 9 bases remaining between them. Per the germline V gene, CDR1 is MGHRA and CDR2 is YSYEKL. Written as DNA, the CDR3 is TGCGCCAGCAGCCAAGTTGAGGCAGCTGAAGCTTTCTTT. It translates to CASSQVEAAEAFF.

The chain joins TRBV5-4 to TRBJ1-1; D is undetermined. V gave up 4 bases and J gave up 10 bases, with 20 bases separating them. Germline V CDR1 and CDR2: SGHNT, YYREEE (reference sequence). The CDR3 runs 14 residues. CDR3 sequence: CASSGGGSGLGAFF. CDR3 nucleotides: TGTGCCAGCAGCGGCGGCGGGTCAGGCCTGGGAGCTTTCTTT. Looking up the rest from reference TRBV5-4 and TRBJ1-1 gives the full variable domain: ETGVTQSPTHLIKTRGQQVTLRCSSQSGHNTVSWYQQALGQGPQFIFQYYREEENGRGNFPPRFSGLQFPNYSSELNVNALELDDSALYLCASSGGGSGLGAFFGQGTRLTVV.

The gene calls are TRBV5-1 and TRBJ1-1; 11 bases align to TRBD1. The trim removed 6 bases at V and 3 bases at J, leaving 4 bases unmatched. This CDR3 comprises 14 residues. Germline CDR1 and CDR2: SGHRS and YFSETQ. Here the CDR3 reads CASTSGQGDTEAFF. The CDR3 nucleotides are TGCGCCAGCACTTCGGGACAGGGGGACACTGAAGCTTTCTTT.

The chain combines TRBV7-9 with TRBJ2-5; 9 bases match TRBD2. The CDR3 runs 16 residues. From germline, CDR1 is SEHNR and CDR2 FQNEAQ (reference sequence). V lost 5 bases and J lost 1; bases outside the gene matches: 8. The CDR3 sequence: CASSVPKRGVQETQYF. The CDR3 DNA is TGTGCCAGCAGCGTCCCAAAGCGGGGGGTCCAAGAGACCCAGTACTTC.

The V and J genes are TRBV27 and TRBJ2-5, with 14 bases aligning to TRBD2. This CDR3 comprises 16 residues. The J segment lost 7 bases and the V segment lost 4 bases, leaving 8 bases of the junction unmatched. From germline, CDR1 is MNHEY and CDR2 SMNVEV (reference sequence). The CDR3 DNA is TGTGCCAGCAGTTCCCTGACTAGCGGGGGGGGAGGGACCCAGTACTTC. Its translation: CASSSLTSGGGGTQYF.

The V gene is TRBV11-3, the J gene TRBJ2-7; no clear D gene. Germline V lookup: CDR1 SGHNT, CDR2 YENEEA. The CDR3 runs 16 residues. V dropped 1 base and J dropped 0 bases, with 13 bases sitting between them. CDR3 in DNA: TGTGCCAGCAGCTTAGGCTCGGCCAGCGCCTCCTACGAGCAGTACTTC. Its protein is CASSLGSASASYEQYF.

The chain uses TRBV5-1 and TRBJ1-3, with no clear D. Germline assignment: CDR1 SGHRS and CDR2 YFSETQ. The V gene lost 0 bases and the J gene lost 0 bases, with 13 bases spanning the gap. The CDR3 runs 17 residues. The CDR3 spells CASSLASGGSSGNTIYF. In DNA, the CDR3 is TGCGCCAGCAGCTTGGCTTCGGGTGGGAGCTCTGGAAACACCATATATTTT.